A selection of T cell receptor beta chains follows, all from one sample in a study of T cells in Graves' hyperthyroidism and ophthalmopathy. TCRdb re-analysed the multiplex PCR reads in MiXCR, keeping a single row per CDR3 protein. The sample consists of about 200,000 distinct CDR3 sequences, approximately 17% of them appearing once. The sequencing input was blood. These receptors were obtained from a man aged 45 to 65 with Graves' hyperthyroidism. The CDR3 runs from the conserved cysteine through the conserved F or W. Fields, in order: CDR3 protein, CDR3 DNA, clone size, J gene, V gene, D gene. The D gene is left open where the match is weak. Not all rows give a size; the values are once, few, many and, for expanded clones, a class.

CDR3aa: CASRQTSIYEQYF
CDR3nt: TGTGCCAGCAGACAAACAAGTATCTACGAGCAGTACTTC
abundance: few
j_gene: TRBJ2-7
v_gene: TRBV28
d_gene: NA

CDR3aa: CASRGVGQGVFYEQYF
CDR3nt: TGTGCCAGCCGCGGTGTTGGACAGGGAGTTTTTTACGAGCAGTACTTC
abundance: many
j_gene: TRBJ2-7
v_gene: TRBV27
d_gene: TRBD1

CDR3aa: CASSPWTSGRAGNEQFF
CDR3nt: TGTGCCAGCTCACCGTGGACTAGCGGGAGGGCCGGGAATGAGCAGTTCTTC
abundance: few
j_gene: TRBJ2-1
v_gene: TRBV18
d_gene: TRBD2

CDR3aa: CASSSDTNTEAFF
CDR3nt: TGTGCCAGCTCGTCTGACACGAACACTGAAGCTTTCTTT
abundance: many
j_gene: TRBJ1-1
v_gene: TRBV18
d_gene: NA

CDR3aa: CASSAGQGGETQYF
CDR3nt: TGTGCCAGCAGTGCCGGCCAGGGAGGGGAGACCCAGTACTTC
abundance: many
j_gene: TRBJ2-5
v_gene: TRBV6-1
d_gene: TRBD2

CDR3aa: CASSQGLAGGRADTQYF
CDR3nt: TGCGCCAGCAGCCAAGGACTAGCGGGGGGGCGCGCAGATACGCAGTATTTT
abundance: NA
j_gene: TRBJ2-3
v_gene: TRBV5-1
d_gene: TRBD2

CDR3aa: CASSERTDASEQYF
CDR3nt: TGCGCCAGCAGCGAAAGGACGGACGCTAGTGAGCAGTACTTC
abundance: NA
j_gene: TRBJ2-7
v_gene: TRBV5-1
d_gene: NA

CDR3aa: CAGSQNPGQGTTEAFF
CDR3nt: TGTGCCGGCAGCCAGAATCCGGGACAGGGGACTACTGAAGCTTTCTTT
abundance: NA
j_gene: TRBJ1-1
v_gene: TRBV6-1
d_gene: TRBD1

CDR3aa: CASSSSNEQFF
CDR3nt: TGTGCCAGCAGCTCCTCTAATGAGCAGTTCTTC
abundance: NA
j_gene: TRBJ2-1
v_gene: TRBV9
d_gene: NA

CDR3aa: CASSLGSTKPQETQYF
CDR3nt: TGTGCCAGCAGCTTGGGCAGCACCAAACCCCAAGAGACCCAGTACTTC
abundance: many
j_gene: TRBJ2-5
v_gene: TRBV7-9
d_gene: NA

CDR3aa: CASSKTGEGLRQPQHF
CDR3nt: TGTGCCAGCAGTAAGACAGGGGAGGGGCTGCGTCAGCCCCAGCATTTT
abundance: few
j_gene: TRBJ1-5
v_gene: TRBV28
d_gene: TRBD1

CDR3aa: CASSLAGGSYEQYF
CDR3nt: TGTGCCAGCAGTTTGGCGGGAGGTTCCTACGAGCAGTACTTC
abundance: many
j_gene: TRBJ2-7
v_gene: TRBV6-2/TRBV6-3
d_gene: TRBD2

CDR3aa: CATSDPAHGGVSTQYF
CDR3nt: TGTGCCACCAGTGATCCCGCCCACGGGGGGGTGAGCACCCAGTACTTC
abundance: few
j_gene: TRBJ2-5
v_gene: TRBV24-1
d_gene: TRBD2

CDR3aa: CASSSTSVETQYF
CDR3nt: TGTGCCAGCAGCTCCACTAGCGTGGAGACCCAGTACTTC
abundance: few
j_gene: TRBJ2-5
v_gene: TRBV7-2
d_gene: TRBD2

CDR3aa: CASSYPSRGQETQYF
CDR3nt: TGTGCCAGCAGTTACCCTAGCCGGGGGCAAGAGACCCAGTACTTC
abundance: NA
j_gene: TRBJ2-5
v_gene: TRBV6-2/TRBV6-3
d_gene: NA

CDR3aa: CASSLKQSDTQYF
CDR3nt: TGTGCCAGCAGTTTAAAGCAGTCAGATACGCAGTATTTT
abundance: many
j_gene: TRBJ2-3
v_gene: TRBV12-3/TRBV12-4
d_gene: NA

CDR3aa: CASSLRVAGNTGELFF
CDR3nt: TGCGCCAGCAGCTTGAGGGTAGCGGGGAACACCGGGGAGCTGTTTTTT
abundance: once
j_gene: TRBJ2-2
v_gene: TRBV5-1
d_gene: TRBD2

CDR3aa: CASSSKQGSGTEAFF
CDR3nt: TGTGCCAGCAGCTCAAAACAGGGCTCGGGGACTGAAGCTTTCTTT
abundance: few
j_gene: TRBJ1-1
v_gene: TRBV5-4
d_gene: NA

CDR3aa: CASSLLREFPYNEQFF
CDR3nt: TGTGCCAGCAGCTTACTCAGGGAATTCCCCTACAATGAGCAGTTCTTC
abundance: many
j_gene: TRBJ2-1
v_gene: TRBV7-8
d_gene: NA

CDR3aa: CASSAVMVAGLNEQFF
CDR3nt: TGTGCCAGCAGTGCGGTCATGGTAGCGGGGCTCAATGAGCAGTTCTTC
abundance: NA
j_gene: TRBJ2-1
v_gene: TRBV27
d_gene: TRBD2

CDR3aa: CASSSAPLASGSYAQYF
CDR3nt: TGTGCCAGCAGCTCGGCTCCTTTAGCTAGCGGGAGTTATGCGCAGTATTTT
abundance: few
j_gene: TRBJ2-3
v_gene: TRBV7-2
d_gene: TRBD2

CDR3aa: CSVRRGGLNGGTDTQYF
CDR3nt: TGCAGCGTTAGGAGAGGGGGCTTGAACGGAGGCACAGATACGCAGTATTTT
abundance: many
j_gene: TRBJ2-3
v_gene: TRBV29-1
d_gene: TRBD1

CDR3aa: CAWSVGSYNQPQHF
CDR3nt: TGTGCCTGGAGTGTCGGGAGCTACAATCAGCCCCAGCATTTT
abundance: many
j_gene: TRBJ1-5
v_gene: TRBV30
d_gene: NA

CDR3aa: CASSAGLRLSTDTQYF
CDR3nt: TGTGCCAGCAGCGCCGGGCTCCGACTAAGCACAGATACGCAGTATTTT
abundance: NA
j_gene: TRBJ2-3
v_gene: TRBV7-3
d_gene: NA

CDR3aa: CASSLVRGASYNEQFF
CDR3nt: TGTGCCAGCAGCTTAGTACGGGGGGCCTCCTACAATGAGCAGTTCTTC
abundance: NA
j_gene: TRBJ2-1
v_gene: TRBV11-2
d_gene: NA

CDR3aa: CASSHRQTSAGTGELFF
CDR3nt: TGCGCCAGCAGCCACAGACAGACTAGCGCGGGCACCGGGGAGCTGTTTTTT
abundance: few
j_gene: TRBJ2-2
v_gene: TRBV5-1
d_gene: TRBD2

CDR3aa: CASSSLSGELDIQYF
CDR3nt: TGTGCCAGCAGCTCCTTGAGCGGGGAATTGGACATTCAGTACTTC
abundance: NA
j_gene: TRBJ2-4
v_gene: TRBV9
d_gene: TRBD2

CDR3aa: CATSDSGTGAYEQYF
CDR3nt: TGTGCCACCAGTGATTCCGGGACAGGGGCCTACGAGCAGTACTTC
abundance: NA
j_gene: TRBJ2-7
v_gene: TRBV24-1
d_gene: TRBD1

CDR3aa: CASTGLGQFHEQYF
CDR3nt: TGTGCCAGCACCGGACTTGGACAGTTCCACGAGCAGTACTTC
abundance: many
j_gene: TRBJ2-7
v_gene: TRBV28
d_gene: NA

CDR3aa: CASSLSFLSGDYEQYF
CDR3nt: TGTGCCAGCAGCTTATCGTTCCTAAGCGGAGACTACGAGCAGTACTTC
abundance: many
j_gene: TRBJ2-7
v_gene: TRBV7-8
d_gene: NA

CDR3aa: CATSRTALAEQYF
CDR3nt: TGTGCCACCAGCAGAACGGCCTTAGCCGAGCAGTACTTC
abundance: many
j_gene: TRBJ2-7
v_gene: TRBV15
d_gene: NA

CDR3aa: CASRPTGGTEAFF
CDR3nt: TGTGCCAGCAGACCGACAGGGGGCACTGAAGCTTTCTTT
abundance: many
j_gene: TRBJ1-1
v_gene: TRBV3-1
d_gene: TRBD1

CDR3aa: CASSRSGRPPYEQYF
CDR3nt: TGTGCCAGCAGCCGAAGCGGGAGGCCCCCCTACGAGCAGTACTTC
abundance: NA
j_gene: TRBJ2-7
v_gene: TRBV3-1
d_gene: TRBD2

CDR3aa: CASSGTPDTQYF
CDR3nt: TGTGCCAGCAGCGGAACGCCAGATACGCAGTATTTT
abundance: few
j_gene: TRBJ2-3
v_gene: TRBV6-1
d_gene: NA

CDR3aa: CASSLGGPHSYEQYF
CDR3nt: TGTGCCAGCAGCTTGGGAGGGCCCCACTCCTACGAGCAGTACTTC
abundance: NA
j_gene: TRBJ2-7
v_gene: TRBV5-6
d_gene: NA

CDR3aa: CSARGPKQGPQETQYF
CDR3nt: TGCAGTGCTAGAGGCCCCAAACAGGGGCCACAAGAGACCCAGTACTTC
abundance: many
j_gene: TRBJ2-5
v_gene: TRBV20-1
d_gene: TRBD1

CDR3aa: CASNRLAGGYEQYF
CDR3nt: TGTGCCAGCAACAGACTAGCGGGAGGATACGAGCAGTACTTC
abundance: NA
j_gene: TRBJ2-7
v_gene: TRBV3-1
d_gene: TRBD2

CDR3aa: CASSFLSRSSTDTQYF
CDR3nt: TGTGCCAGCAGCTTTTTATCGCGAAGTAGCACAGATACGCAGTATTTT
abundance: many
j_gene: TRBJ2-3
v_gene: TRBV11-3
d_gene: NA

CDR3aa: CASSQDRTSGRIEQFF
CDR3nt: TGCGCCAGCAGCCAAGATAGGACTAGCGGGAGAATTGAGCAGTTCTTC
abundance: few
j_gene: TRBJ2-1
v_gene: TRBV4-1
d_gene: TRBD2

CDR3aa: CASSYSLMDKAFF
CDR3nt: TGTGCCAGCAGTTACTCGCTCATGGATAAAGCTTTCTTT
abundance: few
j_gene: TRBJ1-1
v_gene: TRBV6-5
d_gene: NA

CDR3aa: CASSFPTGGKEDTEAFF
CDR3nt: TGTGCCAGCAGCTTCCCGACAGGGGGTAAGGAGGACACTGAAGCTTTCTTT
abundance: NA
j_gene: TRBJ1-1
v_gene: TRBV5-8
d_gene: TRBD1